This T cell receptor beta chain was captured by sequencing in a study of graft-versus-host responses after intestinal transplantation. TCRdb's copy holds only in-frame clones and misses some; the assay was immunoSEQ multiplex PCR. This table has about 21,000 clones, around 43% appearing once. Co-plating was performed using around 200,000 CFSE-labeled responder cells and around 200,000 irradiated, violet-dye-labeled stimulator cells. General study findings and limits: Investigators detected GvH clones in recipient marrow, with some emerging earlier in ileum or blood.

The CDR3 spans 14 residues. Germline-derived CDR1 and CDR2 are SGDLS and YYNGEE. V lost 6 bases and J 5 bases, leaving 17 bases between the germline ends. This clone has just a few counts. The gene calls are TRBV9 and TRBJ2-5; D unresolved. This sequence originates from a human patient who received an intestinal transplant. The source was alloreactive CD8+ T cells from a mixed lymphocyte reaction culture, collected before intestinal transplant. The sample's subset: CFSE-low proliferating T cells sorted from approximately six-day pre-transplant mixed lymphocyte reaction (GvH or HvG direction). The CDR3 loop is CASTLRAVVETQYF. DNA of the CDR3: TGTGCCAGCACCTTAAGGGCTGTGGTCGAGACCCAGTACTTC.